The source of this T cell receptor (beta chain) is a study of T cell responses to AZD1222 COVID-19 vaccine. Turning to the study itself: The study pooled second doses at about 4 or about 12 weeks.

CDR1 and CDR2 (germline): SGHNT, YYREEE (reference sequence). The length of the CDR3 is 13 residues. V was clipped by 4 bases and J by 10 bases, with 17 bases between them. Clones were read by immunoSEQ multiplex PCR, and TCRdb kept only the in-frame ones, dropping some. Of about 120,000 clones in the sample, under 90% were seen once. This receptor was taken from an adult in good health. The J gene is TRBJ1-1, the V gene TRBV5-4; D gene unclear. The specimen comprised peripheral blood, sampled on day 0 of AZD1222 vaccination. CDR3 sequence reads: CASSTSDGEGAFF. The DNA for the CDR3 is TGTGCCAGCAGCACCTCGGACGGGGAGGGAGCTTTCTTT.